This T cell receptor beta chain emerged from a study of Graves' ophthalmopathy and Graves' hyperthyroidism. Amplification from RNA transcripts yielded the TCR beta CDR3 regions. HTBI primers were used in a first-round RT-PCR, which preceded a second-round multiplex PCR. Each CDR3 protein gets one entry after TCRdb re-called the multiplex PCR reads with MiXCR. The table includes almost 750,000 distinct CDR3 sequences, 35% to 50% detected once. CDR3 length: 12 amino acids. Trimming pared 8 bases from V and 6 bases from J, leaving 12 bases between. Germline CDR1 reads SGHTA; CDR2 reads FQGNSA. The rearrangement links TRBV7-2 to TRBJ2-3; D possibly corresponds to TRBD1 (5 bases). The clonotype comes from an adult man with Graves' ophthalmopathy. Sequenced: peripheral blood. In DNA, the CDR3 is TGTGCCAGCTCCAGGGTTAGCGATACGCAGTATTTT. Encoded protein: CASSRVSDTQYF. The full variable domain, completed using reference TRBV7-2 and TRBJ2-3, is GAGVSQSPSNKVTEKGKDVELRCDPISGHTALYWYRQSLGQGLEFLIYFQGNSAPDKSGLPSDRFSAERTGGSVSTLTIQRTQQEDSAVYLCASSRVSDTQYFGPGTRLTVL.